This paragraph reports one T cell receptor beta chain. This sample was included in a study of sequential checkpoint blockade in melanoma. Study information: Both treatment sequences were followed by maintenance nivolumab.

The treatment is: randomized to nivolumab then ipilimumab (arm A) or the reverse (arm B). No patient had prior DNA-damaging chemotherapy. V shed 5 bases and J shed 3 bases, with 13 bases lying between them. This CDR3 is 14 amino acids long. Germline lookup yields CDR1 LNHDA and CDR2 SQIVND (reference sequence). TCRdb's copy holds only in-frame clones and misses some; the assay was immunoSEQ multiplex PCR. The profile shows some 9,000 clones, 59% of them singletons. Sequencing used CD8+ T cells sorted from blood (inferred from file names), obtained from a patient given nivolumab and ipilimumab in sequence. This chain uses TRBV19 with TRBJ1-1; a possible D gene is TRBD1 (6 bases). This receptor was taken from a human donor with melanoma. CDR3 bases: TGTGCCAGTAGTCAGGGGCGGGCCGACACTGAAGCTTTCTTT. Amino acid sequence: CASSQGRADTEAFF.